Sequencing of this T cell receptor (beta chain) was carried out in a study of T cells in Graves' hyperthyroidism and ophthalmopathy. Regions amplified from RNA transcripts were the TCR beta CDR3 regions. HTBI primers were employed in a first-round RT-PCR of the TCR CDR3. In TCRdb, the multiplex PCR reads were re-called with MiXCR into one record per CDR3 protein. Among a few hundred thousand distinct CDR3 sequences, 22% were seen once, and the ten largest hold 45% to 55%. Deletions cut 6 bases from V and 9 bases from J, with 27 bases between. The CDR3 is 16 amino acids. Germline CDR1 reads MDHEN; CDR2 reads SYDVKM. This clonotype was seen only once. On the basis of clinical symptoms, serum thyroxine and TRAb, thyroid ultrasound and orbital computed tomography, diagnoses were made. The source of the PBMCs was over 8.5 ml of fresh peripheral blood.

This chain links TRBV28 with TRBJ2-7; TRBD1 or TRBD2 may be the D gene (8 bases each). The source of this sequence is a woman aged 65 to 85 with Graves' ophthalmopathy. The sequencing sample was made of blood. CDR3: CASSTGGDRILLTQYF. CDR3 in DNA: TGTGCCAGCAGCACCGGGGGGGACAGGATTCTCCTCACGCAGTACTTC.